The 3 T cell receptor beta chains below come from one sample, sequenced in a study of cytomegalovirus exposure and HLA in healthy donors. The PCR contained 60 Vbeta and 13 Jbeta primers. Clones were read by immunoSEQ multiplex PCR, and TCRdb kept only the in-frame ones, dropping some. Of under 60,000 clones detected, 77% appear once; the ten largest clones hold approximately 3.4%. Sequenced: PBMCs. These receptor sequences come from a woman in her forties in good health and CMV-seropositive.

The chain uses TRBV5-4 and TRBJ2-7; 7 positions match TRBD2. With V trimmed by 4 bases and J by 4 bases, 11 bases remained unmatched. Germline lookup yields CDR1 SGHNT and CDR2 YYREEE (reference sequence). The CDR3 spans 15 residues. CDR3 loop: CASSTASGVRYEQYF. CDR3 DNA: TGTGCCAGCAGCACCGCTAGCGGTGTAAGATACGAGCAGTACTTC.

The rearrangement joins TRBV18 to TRBJ2-1; D remains unclear. The CDR3 runs 16 residues. Germline CDR1 reads KGHSH; CDR2 reads LQKENI. The germline V and J ends were trimmed by 0 bases and 6 bases, with 15 bases remaining between them. The CDR3 sequence: CASSPPLAQNRNEQFF. The CDR3 DNA reads as TGTGCCAGCTCACCACCTTTGGCCCAAAATCGCAATGAGCAGTTCTTC.

The V call is TRBV9, the J call TRBJ2-2; 8 bases align to TRBD2. CDR1 and CDR2 from the germline V gene are SGDLS and YYNGEE. The CDR3 loop spans 16 amino acids. V lost 0 bases to trimming and J lost 4 bases; unmatched junction nucleotides: 5. CDR3 DNA: TGTGCCAGCAGCGTAGAAGCGGGGGTTCCCACCGGGGAGCTGTTTTTT. Its protein product is CASSVEAGVPTGELFF.